A single sample is the source of the 18 T cell receptor gamma chains below, sequenced in a study of gamma delta lymphoproliferative disorders and STAT genes. TCRdb re-called clones from the multiplex PCR reads using CATT. The data show some 2,200 gamma-chain clones, 10% to 15% seen once. Sequencing used genomic DNA taken from PBMCs of patients and controls. Sequencing was performed on blood. The receptors stem from a human donor in good health.

J is TRGJP1 and V is TRGV8. TCRdb supplies no J gene; here it was assigned by aligning the nucleotide sequence to germline. The V and J ends lost 6 bases and 4 bases, in that order; junction bases with no gene match: 2. Looked up from germline, CDR1 is VENAVY and CDR2 is YDSYNSRV. The CDR3 extends over 12 amino acids. The CDR3 is CATWNTGWFKIF. The DNA for the CDR3 is TGTGCCACCTGGAACACTGGTTGGTTCAAGATATTT.

This clone was observed a handful of times. A read error likely explains this, since a far larger clone differs by one base. This same CDR3 is encoded by further DNA sequences in the sample. The V gene was identified as TRGV11, while no J gene was called. TRGV11 is known as an ORF, though its function is uncertain. The CDR3 sequence is 14 residues long. CDR3 loop: CACWIRHLTWKKLF. The CDR3 nucleotides read TGTGCCTGCTGGATTAGGCACCTGACTTGGAAAAAACTCTTT.

By sample share, this clone is medium-sized. The rearrangement uses TRGV8 and TRGJP1. TCRdb is silent on the J gene; assignment here came from matching the DNA to germline. Looked up from germline, CDR1 is VENAVY and CDR2 is YDSYNSRV. V gave up 7 bases and J gave up 3 bases; unmatched junction bases: 5. The CDR3 is 13 amino acids. This chain's CDR3 is CATCPSTGWFKIF. The CDR3 coding sequence is TGTGCCACCTGCCCCTCCACTGGTTGGTTCAAGATATTT.

This clone is categorized as medium-sized. The genes are TRGV8 and TRGJP1. The J gene, missing from TCRdb, was assigned here through DNA to germline matching. CDR3 length: 12 amino acids. Germline CDR1 VENAVY, CDR2 YDSYNSRV. V was pared by 9 bases and J by 6 bases, with 7 bases of the junction left unmatched. The CDR3 region has the DNA TGTGCCACCAATTCCCCTGGTTGGTTCAAGATATTT. Its protein is CATNSPGWFKIF.

V gene TRGV10 combines with J gene TRGJ1 or TRGJ2. The J gene is absent in TCRdb and was assigned here via DNA matching to germline. TRGV10 is an open reading frame whose function is uncertain. The CDR3 loop spans 14 amino acids. V lost 8 bases, J lost 6 bases, and 14 bases stayed unmatched. This CDR3 is CAAWDQVGSYKKLF. DNA of the CDR3: TGTGCTGCGTGGGATCAAGTAGGAAGTTATAAGAAACTCTTT.

In its sample, this clone is medium-sized. The CDR3 here is CATWDRCDYKKLF. CDR3 DNA sequence: TGTGCCACCTGGGATAGGTGTGATTATAAGAAACTCTTT. This chain links TRGV8 with TRGJ1 or TRGJ2. TCRdb offers no J gene call, so here the DNA was matched to germline to obtain one. The CDR3 length is 13 residues. With V trimmed by 0 bases and J by 5 bases, 4 bases remained unmatched. From germline, CDR1 is VENAVY and CDR2 YDSYNSRV.

This clone is labeled medium-sized. The chain uses TRGV4 and TRGJ1 or TRGJ2. TCRdb lists no J gene, so it was determined here by aligning the DNA to germline. Germline-derived CDR1 and CDR2 are EGSTGY and YDSYTSSV. The J segment lost 11 bases and the V segment lost 5 bases, leaving 21 bases of the junction unmatched. The CDR3 contains 15 residues. For the CDR3, the DNA is TGTGCCACCTGGGGCGATGGGAGGGCTTGTTTGGAGAAACTCTTT. Translated: CATWGDGRACLEKLF.

By share of the sample, this clone is medium-sized. Other DNA sequences within the sample encode an identical CDR3. The chain employs TRGV8 and TRGJP2. TCRdb carries no J gene annotation; the J gene was assigned here by matching the DNA with germline. The CDR3 is made up of 13 amino acids. Trimming cost V 1 base and J 8 bases; bases outside gene matches: 4. Germline V gives CDR1 VENAVY, CDR2 YDSYNSRV. The CDR3 DNA follows: TGTGCCACCTGGGATAGCTCAGATTGGATCAAGACGTTT. Amino acid sequence: CATWDSSDWIKTF.

Regarding this clone: The DNA is left out, because the CDR3 cannot be placed on it with certainty; the CDR3 is given as TCRdb lists it. V gene TRGV11 was called; the J gene was not. TRGV11 counts as an open reading frame of uncertain function. The CDR3 sequence runs 19 residues, both termini included. The CDR3 loop is CTTVPAGLATGKNDWIKTF.

Within the sample, this clone is medium-sized (0.01 to 0.1%). The CDR3 is CALWIPTEKKLF. For the CDR3, the DNA is TGTGCCTTGTGGATTCCCACAGAGAAGAAACTCTTT. The J gene is TRGJ1 or TRGJ2, the V gene TRGV9. Here the J gene came from matching the DNA to germline, since TCRdb omits it. Germline V lookup: CDR1 GITISATS, CDR2 ISYDGTV (reference sequence). The junction had 12 bases not matched to a gene; V was cut back by 6 bases and J by 10 bases. The CDR3 is made up of 12 amino acids.

This clone appeared a few times. The rearrangement uses TRGV4 and TRGJP1. The J gene was missing in TCRdb and was found by matching the end of the DNA to germline. V lost 12 bases to trimming and J lost 1 base; unmatched junction nucleotides: 5. The CDR3 covers 12 residues. The V gene's germline CDR1 is EGSTGY and CDR2 YDSYTSSV. Written as DNA, the CDR3 is TGTGCCCTCCTTACCACTGGTTGGTTCAAGATATTT. Translation gives CALLTTGWFKIF.

This clone is labeled medium-sized. V and J are TRGV2 and TRGJP2. Here the J gene was assigned by germline matching of the DNA, as TCRdb has none. There are 16 residues in the CDR3. Trimming at V came to 3 bases and at J to 0 bases, leaving 7 bases not matched to a gene. Germline V gene data show CDR1 as EGSNGY and CDR2 as YDSYNSKV. CDR3 region: CATWDSWNSSDWIKTF. The CDR3 DNA sequence: TGTGCCACCTGGGACTCCTGGAATAGTAGTGATTGGATCAAGACGTTT.

By sample share, this clone is medium-sized (0.01 to 0.1%). This same CDR3 is encoded by further DNA sequences in the sample. The chain joins TRGV4 to TRGJ1 or TRGJ2. No J gene is reported in TCRdb; it was inferred here by comparing the DNA with germline. From germline, CDR1 is EGSTGY and CDR2 YDSYTSSV. The CDR3 has 13 amino acids. With 0 bases clipped from V and 7 bases from J, the junction kept 6 bases outside the gene matches. The CDR3 reads CATWDGPRYKKLF. The CDR3 nucleotides are TGTGCCACCTGGGATGGGCCTAGGTATAAGAAACTCTTT.

This clone is termed medium-sized. This chain uses TRGV2 with TRGJP2. The J gene, not given by TCRdb, was assigned here from a germline match of the nucleotide sequence. Per the germline V gene, CDR1 is EGSNGY and CDR2 is YDSYNSKV. This CDR3 is built from 19 residues. The ends lost 5 bases at V and 0 bases at J; junction bases unmatched: 18. The CDR3 DNA reads TGTGCCACCTGGGGACGGGGCGCCCCTAAATATAGTAGTGATTGGATCAAGACGTTT. Residues: CATWGRGAPKYSSDWIKTF.

By its share, this clone is medium-sized. The chain is built from TRGV2 and TRGJ1 or TRGJ2. TCRdb is silent on the J gene; assignment here came from matching the DNA to germline. The CDR3 consists of 12 residues. Germline lookup yields CDR1 EGSNGY and CDR2 YDSYNSKV. The V gene end was trimmed by 0 bases and the J gene end by 10 bases; junction bases not matched to a gene: 6. For the CDR3, the DNA is TGTGCCACCTGGGACGGGCCGGAAAAGAAACTCTTT. Encoded protein: CATWDGPEKKLF.

This clone was counted once. The DNA is left out, because the CDR3 cannot be placed on it with certainty; the CDR3 is given as TCRdb lists it. TRGV3 is the V gene, and the J gene was not called. Germline-derived CDR1 and CDR2 are VTNTFY and YDVSTARD (reference sequence). The CDR3 has 21 residues if both end residues are counted. CDR3 sequence reads: CATWDFARIIIRNSLAVEQHF.

This clone is labeled medium-sized. The rearrangement links TRGV4 to TRGJ1 or TRGJ2. In the absence of a J gene in TCRdb, the DNA was matched to germline to assign it here. The V segment lost 0 bases and the J segment 6 bases; nucleotides outside the gene matches: 5. The CDR3 runs 13 residues. Germline lookup yields CDR1 EGSTGY and CDR2 YDSYTSSV. This CDR3 is CATWDGPSYKKLF. The DNA of the CDR3 is TGTGCCACCTGGGATGGGCCGAGTTATAAGAAACTCTTT.

Within the sample, this clone is medium-sized. V and J are TRGV4 and TRGJ1 or TRGJ2. The J gene was missing in TCRdb and was found by matching the end of the DNA to germline. In germline, CDR1 is EGSTGY, CDR2 YDSYTSSV. V was pared by 5 bases and J by 6 bases, with 4 bases of the junction left unmatched. The CDR3 covers 11 residues. The CDR3 spells CATWACYKKLF. The CDR3 DNA sequence: TGTGCCACCTGGGCTTGTTATAAGAAACTCTTT.